This T cell receptor beta chain was sequenced in a study of breast tumors, draining lymph nodes, adjacent tissues. Study-wide points: Compared with lymph nodes, tumors were less diverse; compared with nontumor tissue, more. Luminal-like breast cancer showed significantly greater tumor-nontumor repertoire similarity than basal-like breast cancer did.

Note on this clonotype: Its cognate antigen is unknown. The CDR3 end shows no conserved phenylalanine or tryptophan, and so a read error is likely.

Samples came from axillary lymph nodes draining the breast cancer. Using its own MiXCR run on the multiplex PCR reads, TCRdb lists one record per CDR3 protein. The table lists some 170,000 distinct CDR3 sequences, 33% of them singletons, with more than 3.5% in the top ten. The sequence was obtained from a female donor with breast cancer. Some clones in this sample may be carry-over from other donors' samples. The sequencing input was axillary lymph node tissue.

DNA for the CDR3: TGTGTCAGCAGCGTAGGACCCTCGCGAGATACGCAGTATTCT. Its translation: CVSSVGPSRDTQYS. The chain combines TRBV9 with TRBJ2-3; D is unclear. The CDR3 runs to 14 residues. Germline-derived CDR1 and CDR2 are SGDLS and YYNGEE.